This passage covers 12 T cell receptor beta chains from one sample sequenced in a study of shared clonotypes between healthy human individuals. The protocol was immunoSEQ multiplex PCR, while the TCRdb copy is restricted to in-frame clones and leaves out a portion. The sample includes about 2 million clones, about 94% of them seen just once. CD45RO-negative cells were positively selected for CCR7, leaving out terminally differentiated effector memory CD45RA+ cells. The source material was naive CD8+ T cells sorted from blood. The receptors originated from a young man in good health.

The V call is TRBV7-9, the J call TRBJ1-6; D may be TRBD1 (5 bases). Germline V gene lookup returns CDR1 SEHNR and CDR2 FQNEAQ (reference sequence). V was cut by 1 base and J by 7 bases, with 11 bases left in between. This CDR3 is built from 15 residues. The chain's CDR3 is CASSLVQGGNSPLHF. The CDR3 coding sequence is TGTGCCAGCAGCTTAGTCCAGGGTGGGAATTCACCCCTCCACTTT.

The genes are TRBV19 and TRBJ1-3; D gene ambiguous. This CDR3 has 11 residues. Germline V gene sequence: CDR1 LNHDA, CDR2 SQIVND (reference sequence). Trimming pared 9 bases from V and 2 bases from J, leaving 5 bases between. The CDR3 loop reads CASGPGNTIYF. The CDR3 DNA follows: TGTGCCAGCGGCCCTGGAAACACCATATATTTT.

The chain recombines TRBV12-5 with TRBJ1-5; D gene unclear. The CDR3 contains 14 residues. Germline V lookup: CDR1 LGHNT, CDR2 FRNRAP. V lost 0 bases, J lost 4 bases, and 7 bases lay in between. CDR3 bases: TGTGCTAGTGGTTTGGTACCGGGGAATCAGCCCCAGCATTTT. Its protein is CASGLVPGNQPQHF.

The J gene is TRBJ1-2, the V gene TRBV28; D is undetermined. The CDR3 is 13 amino acids. Germline loops: CDR1 MDHEN, CDR2 SYDVKM. V gave up 2 bases and J gave up 4 bases, with 8 bases separating them. In nucleotides, the CDR3 is TGTGCCAGCAGTTTAAAGGCGAGCTATGGCTACACCTTC. Residues: CASSLKASYGYTF.

The chain couples TRBV5-5 to TRBJ2-7; 16 bases fit TRBD2. The V gene's germline CDR1 is SGHKS and CDR2 YYEKEE (reference sequence). The ends lost 5 bases at V and 5 bases at J; junction bases unmatched: 13. The CDR3 totals 18 residues. The CDR3 here is CASSLAGLAGGSIHEQYF. CDR3 nucleotides: TGTGCCAGCAGTCTGGCGGGACTAGCGGGAGGGTCTATCCACGAGCAGTACTTC.

The chain links TRBV27 to TRBJ1-5, with TRBD1 as a possible D gene (5 bases). In germline, CDR1 is MNHEY, CDR2 SMNVEV (reference sequence). The CDR3 has 15 amino acids. V was shortened by 6 bases and J by 0 bases, with 12 bases between the two germline ends. In DNA, the CDR3 is TGTGCCAGCAGGGAAGGGACCATTAGCAATCAGCCCCAGCATTTT. Translated, it gives CASREGTISNQPQHF.

The CDR3 nucleotides are TGTGCCAGCAGCTTAAGGGTTCAGGGGACCTACGAGCAGTACTTC. Its translation is CASSLRVQGTYEQYF. The rearrangement links TRBV7-8 to TRBJ2-7; the D gene is possibly TRBD1 (6 bases). This CDR3 contains 15 residues. V was pared by 2 bases and J by 2 bases, with 13 bases between. Germline V gene lookup returns CDR1 SGHVS and CDR2 FQNEAQ.

This clone was observed a single time. The rearrangement uses TRBV6-5 and TRBJ2-7, with a weak D call TRBD2 (5 bases). The germline V gene encodes CDR1 MNHEY and CDR2 SVGAGI. V dropped 0 bases and J dropped 0 bases, with 9 bases sitting between them. CDR3 size: 15 residues. CDR3 coding DNA: TGTGCCAGCAGTTACTCCGAGGGTCCCTCCTACGAGCAGTACTTC. It is translated as CASSYSEGPSYEQYF.

V gene TRBV5-6 combines with J gene TRBJ2-7; possible D gene TRBD1, 5 bases. Trimming left V 0 bases short and J 6 bases short, with 16 bases between. The germline V gene encodes CDR1 SGHDT and CDR2 YYEEEE. This CDR3 has 15 residues. The CDR3 reads CASSLEGDIPSEQYF. CDR3 DNA sequence: TGTGCCAGCAGCTTGGAAGGGGATATCCCCTCCGAGCAGTACTTC.

In the case of this clone: The identical CDR3 is also encoded by other nucleotide sequences in the sample. V gene TRBV27 combines with J gene TRBJ2-2, with D maybe TRBD1 (6 bases). Trimming took 8 bases from V and 5 from J, leaving 9 bases between them. CDR1 and CDR2 from the germline V gene are MNHEY and SMNVEV (reference sequence). The CDR3 sequence is 12 residues long. The CDR3 loop is CASLTGTGELFF. DNA for the CDR3: TGTGCCAGCCTGACAGGAACCGGGGAGCTGTTTTTT.

About this clone itself: This same CDR3 is encoded by further DNA sequences in the sample. The chain recombines TRBV6-5 with TRBJ2-6; D is ambiguous. Germline values: CDR1 MNHEY, CDR2 SVGAGI. Deletions cut 4 bases from V and 0 bases from J, with 1 base between. The CDR3 runs 13 residues. CDR3 loop: CASSFSGANVLTF. CDR3 nucleotides: TGTGCCAGCAGTTTCTCTGGGGCCAACGTCCTGACTTTC.

The V gene is TRBV13, the J gene TRBJ2-1; tentative D call: TRBD2 (5 bases). This CDR3 is 15 amino acids long. CDR1 is PRHDT and CDR2 is FYEKMQ in the germline V gene (reference sequence). The germline V and J ends were trimmed by 3 bases and 4 bases, with 13 bases remaining between them. This chain's CDR3 is CASSFSETKYNEQFF. The CDR3 DNA reads as TGTGCCAGCAGCTTTTCCGAGACTAAGTACAATGAGCAGTTCTTC.